This T cell receptor (beta chain) was obtained from a study of T cells in Graves' hyperthyroidism and ophthalmopathy (dated 2019 in TCRdb). With regard to the full study: Peripheral blood was sampled at the time of initial diagnosis, prior to any treatment. To identify distinguishing TCR V-J signatures, a discovery cohort of roughly 100 patients was used, comprising 43 with Graves' ophthalmopathy and some 60 with stable Graves' hyperthyroidism. An independent validation cohort of some 18 hyperthyroidism patients and 17 patients who later progressed to ophthalmopathy tested prospective prediction of ophthalmopathy. The 100 or so discovery patients were randomly split 7:3 into training and test sets. In more than five Graves' hyperthyroidism patients, the study also compared T-cell repertoires from thyroid tissue with T-cell repertoires from blood. After blood sampling, hyperthyroidism patients were treated with methimazole at a starting dose of 30 mg daily, and ophthalmopathy patients were treated with high-dose intravenous methylprednisolone. TCR Vbeta CDR3 sequencing of 135 peripheral blood samples (roughly 41 ophthalmopathy, roughly 72 hyperthyroidism and some 17 progressor patients) is reported in the paper. Broader findings and caveats from the paper: Blood samples also contained most of the expanded thyroid clonotypes (frequency above 0.001), which suggests that blood repertoires may reflect thyroid immune responses. In validation, the model predicted progression to ophthalmopathy a median of around six months before onset, with roughly 70% sensitivity and 72.22% specificity. A 13 V-J signature model separated ophthalmopathy from stable hyperthyroidism, with nearly 90% sensitivity and roughly 84% specificity in cross-validation and 80%/75% in testing. No statistical method was used to set the sample size in advance, and investigators knew the group allocation.

The CDR3, cysteine through phenylalanine, is 15 amino acids long. Only CDR3 DNA is held: 45 bases, read in frame from base 1. CDR1 and CDR2 are drawn from the germline V gene (reference sequence): SEHNR, FQNEAQ. From V the trimming removes 6 bases and from J it removes 4 bases, while the gene matches leave 9 bases of the junction unaccounted for. Ophthalmopathy patients had moderately to severely active disease, Clinical Activity Score of at least 3, NOSPECS grade of at least 4, and duration under 3 months. Any patient with an uncontrolled infection, another autoimmune disease, pregnancy or lactation was excluded. Diagnoses relied on clinical symptoms, serum thyroxine and TRAb, thyroid ultrasound and orbital computed tomography. PBMCs were separated from roughly 9.6 ml of fresh peripheral blood using Ficoll-Paque density gradient centrifugation. Total RNA was extracted using Trizol reagent, and RNA quality was assessed on an Agilent 2100 Bioanalyzer.

This clonotype was counted ten times or more. The antigen it binds to is not known. Base qualities are missing; no much larger clone stands one base away. TCR beta CDR3 regions were amplified from RNA transcripts. The TCR CDR3 was subjected to a first round of RT-PCR using the HTBI primer set and the Qiagen OneStep RT-PCR kit. The libraries were constructed in a second round of multiplex PCR and then size-selected and purified. Paired-end sequencing of the libraries was performed with 100 bp reads on an Illumina HiSeq2000. Regarding the original processing steps: SOAPnuke was used to process the raw data, removing reads that contained adapters or uncalled bases, had a mean Phred below 15, or lacked an exact match to the constant primer or identifier. High-quality paired reads were merged using COPE v1.2.5, and each unique nucleotide sequence was defined as a clonotype. MiTCR v1.1 was used to align the clonotypes against IMGT TRBV, TRBD and TRBJ reference segments. Analysis was restricted to V-J combinations with a frequency above 0.0001, which covered 99.2% of repertoires. The TCS score was defined as the ratio of F50 (clonal expansion) to E x V (chaos), calculated using BLOSUM62-based TCRdist between CDR3 peptides within each V-J. Welch's t-statistics and random forest reduced 500 to 650 V-J features to roughly 13, which were used in a naive Bayes classifier (R e1071). In-frame beta chains were kept once TCRdb had trimmed the public reads at Q25 with fastp and called clones with MiXCR. A single entry per CDR3 protein holds the most common genes and DNA from its merged rows. The authors' filters were not applied to this entry. The sample table lists 250,000 to 400,000 distinct CDR3 sequences, about 13% of them with a count of one. The ten largest make up 34% of the sample.

The clonotype was recovered from a woman between 40 and 50 years old with Graves' ophthalmopathy. The V and J segments used are TRBV7-9 and TRBJ2-7, with TRBD1 matching 10 junction bases. The sequencing input was blood. DNA sequence: TGTGCCAGCAGTTCAGACCGGGACAGGGGATACGAGCAGTACTTC. Its protein is CASSSDRDRGYEQYF.